Following are 3 T cell receptor beta chains from one sample sequenced in a study of blood T cell repertoires in COVID-19. The assay was immunoSEQ multiplex PCR, and TCRdb's table has in-frame clones only and misses some. The sample includes some 99,000 clones, around 90% of them seen just once. Sequencing used peripheral blood. The receptors originated from a human donor in a cohort sampled during active COVID-19.

This clone appeared once. The chain recombines TRBV9 with TRBJ2-3; D not certain. This CDR3 spans 12 amino acids. V lost 0 bases and J 3 bases, leaving 2 bases between the germline ends. Germline CDR1 SGDLS, CDR2 YYNGEE. CDR3 bases: TGTGCCAGCAGCGTAGTAACAGATACGCAGTATTTT. It codes for CASSVVTDTQYF.

The chain joins TRBV7-9 to TRBJ2-3; 8 bases are shared with TRBD2. The germline V gene has CDR1 SEHNR and CDR2 FQNEAQ (reference sequence). The length of the CDR3 is 18 residues. Losses at the gene ends were 1 base for V and 0 bases for J; bases not matched to a gene: 9. The CDR3 region is CASSLEFGGDISTDTQYF. CDR3 DNA sequence: TGTGCCAGCAGCTTAGAGTTCGGGGGGGACATCAGCACAGATACGCAGTATTTT.

V usage is TRBV3-1 (or the pseudogene TRBV3-2) and J usage is TRBJ1-1; D gene ambiguous. CDR3 length equals 19 residues. V lost 0 bases, J lost 0 bases, and 20 bases lay in between. CDR1 is LGHDT, CDR2 YNNKEL, per germline (reference sequence). This CDR3 reads CASSQELDYSGSMNTEAFF. In DNA form, the CDR3 reads TGTGCCAGCAGCCAAGAGTTAGACTATTCTGGATCAATGAACACTGAAGCTTTCTTT.